A single T cell receptor beta chain is shown here with its context. Its target is not known. The data are from a study of shared clonotypes between healthy human individuals. TCRdb's table, derived via immunoSEQ multiplex PCR, lists solely in-frame clones and lacks some. The sample consists of 2,100,000 or so clones, 95% of them appearing once. The healthy adult donors were HIV-negative and reported no recent acute infections or vaccinations. Points from the study as a whole: Of the naive CD4 clonotypes, roughly 5% were shared across a handful of donors. An expected dependence of interdonor clonotype sharing on sequencing depth was noted.

This clonotype originated in a man aged 18 to 30 in good health. The source material was naive CD4+ T cells sorted from blood. Specified subset: CD45RA+ positively selected.

This CDR3 is CASRSYYGTSYEQYF. The CDR3 nucleotides are TGTGCCAGCCGGAGTTATTACGGGACCTCCTACGAGCAGTACTTC. The rearrangement links TRBV28 to TRBJ2-7, with D perhaps assigned TRBD1 or TRBD2 (5 bases each). Germline CDR1 and CDR2: MDHEN and SYDVKM. The CDR3 runs to 15 residues. V shed 8 bases and J shed 0 bases, with 17 bases lying between them.